The entry below describes one T cell receptor beta chain. The antigen is unknown. Repertoires were generated with immunoSEQ multiplex PCR, while TCRdb's copy carries only in-frame clones and drops some. The sample contains 4,500 to 7,000 clones, 70% to 80% of which appear only once. This sample is drawn from a study of chemoradiotherapy in HPV16-positive cancers. Overall study findings and caveats: In HPV16-positive patients, HPV-responsive T-cell expansion tracked better recurrence-free survival.

This sequence originates from a human donor with HPV-associated anogenital cancer. Sample collection occurred from a patient who underwent chemoradiotherapy.

This CDR3 is CASSLDIQGGQNIQYF. The CDR3 DNA sequence: TGTGCCAGCAGCTTAGATATACAGGGCGGCCAGAACATTCAGTACTTC. This chain uses TRBV11-2 with TRBJ2-4, with D possibly being TRBD1 (6 bases). The CDR3 sequence is 16 residues long. CDR1 and CDR2 (germline): SGHAT, FQNNGV. V lost 0 bases and J 7 bases, leaving 16 bases between the germline ends.